The entry below describes one TCR beta chain. Antigen: not known. It was with 60 Vbeta and 13 Jbeta primers that the PCR ran. TCRdb's copy holds only in-frame clones and misses some; the assay was immunoSEQ multiplex PCR. This table holds some 160,000 clones, over 70% found once. The record originates from a study of cytomegalovirus exposure and HLA in healthy donors. Whole-study results and caveats: Another analysis was done later, and it associated around 15,000 TCR beta sequences with HLA alleles at 0.05 false discovery rate. The listing of 150 or so TCR beta chains classed them as cytomegalovirus-associated. In a later analysis, donors in an Asian-associated ancestry cluster reportedly had fewer N-insertions in productive TCRs than the cohort mean.

V shed 2 bases and J 6 bases; nucleotides not matched to a gene: 5. The germline V gene has CDR1 SGHRS and CDR2 YFSETQ. This CDR3 spans 15 amino acids. The material sequenced was PBMCs. The V call is TRBV5-1, the J call TRBJ2-2; 9 nucleotides agree with TRBD2. This TCR derives from a man between 35 and 55 years old in good health and CMV-seronegative. CDR3 loop: CASSLIAGASGELFF. DNA of the CDR3: TGCGCCAGCAGCTTAATAGCGGGAGCCTCCGGGGAGCTGTTTTTT.